This is a list of T cell receptor beta chains from one sample in a study of long-term antiretroviral therapy in people with HIV. The protocol was immunoSEQ multiplex PCR, while the TCRdb copy is restricted to in-frame clones and leaves out a portion. The data show about 29,000 clones, 85% to 90% seen once. The source material was unsorted PBMCs, sampled 3.2 years before starting antiretroviral therapy. Every receptor here comes from a man aged 50-60 years with HIV. Both conserved end residues are part of each CDR3. A D gene is named only where the DNA matches it firmly. Clone sizes are given selectively: once, few, many, or a class where the clone is expanded.

V,J,D,size,CDR3,DNA
TRBV29-1,TRBJ2-3,NA,NA,CSVEDWGADTQYF,TGCAGCGTTGAAGATTGGGGGGCAGATACGCAGTATTTT
TRBV19,TRBJ2-7,TRBD2,NA,CASSPTTSGVSYEQYF,TGTGCCAGTAGTCCAACGACTAGCGGGGTCTCCTACGAGCAGTACTTC
TRBV6-5,TRBJ1-5,NA,NA,CASSYSRYQPQHF,TGTGCCAGCAGTTACTCCCGGTATCAGCCCCAGCATTTT
TRBV7-8,TRBJ1-2,NA,NA,CASSLQGSGYGYTF,TGTGCCAGCAGCTTACAGGGGAGCGGCTATGGCTACACCTTC
TRBV29-1,TRBJ2-1,TRBD2,NA,CSVEDPWTRGINEQFF,TGCAGCGTTGAAGATCCATGGACTAGGGGAATCAATGAGCAGTTCTTC
TRBV7-2,TRBJ2-7,NA,NA,CASSLLFGGLSEQYF,TGTGCCAGCAGCTTACTGTTTGGGGGGCTCTCCGAGCAGTACTTC
TRBV6-5,TRBJ1-6,NA,NA,CASSYGRDMLSPLHF,TGTGCCAGCAGTTACGGCAGGGACATGCTCTCACCCCTCCACTTT
TRBV7-9,TRBJ1-2,NA,NA,CASSREGGGRNYGYTF,TGTGCCAGCAGCCGAGAGGGTGGCGGTCGTAACTATGGCTACACCTTC
TRBV5-1,TRBJ1-6,TRBD1,NA,CASKKTGTGGYDDNSPLHF,TGCGCCAGCAAGAAAACCGGGACAGGGGGCTACGATGATAATTCACCCCTCCACTTT
TRBV7-2,TRBJ2-7,NA,once,CASSSRSSYEQYF,TGTGCCAGCAGCTCTAGGAGCTCCTACGAGCAGTACTTC
TRBV29-1,TRBJ2-2,NA,NA,CSANRDHTGELFF,TGCAGCGCGAACAGGGACCACACCGGGGAGCTGTTTTTT
TRBV15,TRBJ1-2,NA,NA,CATSRDRQIYGYTF,TGTGCCACCAGCAGAGATAGACAGATCTATGGCTACACCTTC
TRBV5-4,TRBJ2-1,TRBD2,NA,CASSLSSGRYGNEQFF,TGTGCCAGCAGCTTGTCTAGCGGGAGGTACGGCAATGAGCAGTTCTTC
TRBV10-3,TRBJ1-3,NA,NA,CAITPDRDSGNTIYF,TGTGCCATCACCCCGGACAGAGACTCTGGAAACACCATATATTTT
TRBV7-9,TRBJ2-1,NA,NA,CASSLLTGEYNEQFF,TGTGCCAGCAGCTTATTAACGGGAGAATACAATGAGCAGTTCTTC
TRBV7-2,TRBJ2-7,TRBD1,NA,CASSGTAYSYEQYF,TGTGCCAGCAGCGGGACAGCATACAGCTACGAGCAGTACTTC
TRBV19,TRBJ1-5,NA,NA,CASSIRSAINQPQHF,TGTGCCAGTAGTATTCGTTCCGCAATCAATCAGCCCCAGCATTTT
TRBV9,TRBJ1-6,NA,NA,CASSVVGGYSPLHF,TGTGCCAGCAGCGTAGTCGGGGGGTATTCACCCCTCCACTTT
TRBV5-1,TRBJ2-2,NA,NA,CASSFTGGPGSNGELFF,TGCGCCAGCAGCTTTACCGGGGGTCCCGGGTCGAACGGGGAGCTGTTTTTT